This TCR beta chain came from a study of blood T cell repertoires in COVID-19. Overall study context: Nucleic acid was either cDNA or gDNA, and it came from T cells, B-cell-depleted T cells, or PBMCs.

Per the original data handling: Estimates of nucleated cell counts were drawn from the amplification of reference gene primers. Assay: immunoSEQ multiplex PCR; the TCRdb copy retains only in-frame clones and omits some. The V and J calls and clone size were taken over from that table, and D and trimming were inferred from the DNA. The data hold about 140,000 clones, with 80% to 90% observed a single time. Germline V gives CDR1 MDHEN, CDR2 SYDVKM. The CDR3 contains 14 residues. Germline trimming cut 1 base from V and 6 bases from J; bases unmatched to any gene: 4. Specimen: peripheral blood. V usage is TRBV28 and J usage is TRBJ1-1; 8 bases fit TRBD1. This receptor was obtained from a man between 60 and 70 years old with active or convalescent COVID-19. The CDR3 DNA reads as TGTGCCAGCAGTTTATTCCAGGGGGCTGCTGAAGCTTTCTTT. As protein: CASSLFQGAAEAFF.